These 9 T cell receptor beta chains were all obtained from the same sample, sequenced in a study of blood T cell repertoires in COVID-19. Clones were sequenced by immunoSEQ multiplex PCR, and TCRdb holds only the in-frame ones, with some missing. In the table there are around 63,000 clones, 79% of which are singletons. Sequencing was performed on peripheral blood. The origin of the receptors is a human donor in a cohort sampled during active COVID-19.

The rearrangement uses TRBV5-4 and TRBJ2-1, with 10 bases fitting TRBD2. Germline CDR1 is SGHNT and CDR2 is YYREEE (reference sequence). This CDR3 has 12 residues. The J segment lost 10 bases and the V segment lost 4 bases, leaving 2 bases of the junction unmatched. CDR3 region: CASSPGLAEQFF. The CDR3 DNA is TGTGCCAGCAGCCCGGGACTAGCGGAGCAGTTCTTC.

The chain couples TRBV6-5 to TRBJ2-1; the D is unclear. V was clipped by 7 bases and J by 6 bases, with 10 bases between them. The length of the CDR3 is 12 residues. CDR1 is MNHEY, CDR2 SVGAGI, per germline. CDR3 in amino acids: CASTQRRNEQFF. In DNA, the CDR3 is TGTGCCAGCACTCAGCGCCGCAATGAGCAGTTCTTC.

The chain is built from TRBV12-3 or TRBV12-4 and TRBJ1-3; D gene uncertain. This CDR3 contains 12 residues. V shed 6 bases and J shed 4 bases, with 7 bases lying between them. CDR3 nucleotide sequence: TGTGCCAGCAGCGTCCAGGGAAACACCATATATTTT. As protein: CASSVQGNTIYF.

This clone has just one count. The genes are TRBV9 and TRBJ2-5; TRBD1 agrees at 8 bases. V was pared by 3 bases and J by 4 bases, with 5 bases of the junction left unmatched. This CDR3 has 14 amino acids. The germline gives CDR1 SGDLS, CDR2 YYNGEE. CDR3 coding DNA: TGTGCCAGCAGCGGGGAGACAGGGGCAGAGACCCAGTACTTC. Translating gives CASSGETGAETQYF.

The V and J genes are TRBV24-1 and TRBJ2-2; 9 positions match TRBD1. The CDR3 contains 18 residues. Germline CDR1 is KGHDR and CDR2 is SFDVKD. Losses at the gene ends were 0 bases for V and 6 bases for J; bases not matched to a gene: 10. The CDR3 loop is CATSDLGQGQGVPGELFF. The CDR3 region has the DNA TGTGCCACCAGTGATTTGGGTCAGGGACAGGGCGTCCCCGGGGAGCTGTTTTTT.

The genes are TRBV11-3 and TRBJ2-7; weak D call: TRBD1 (5 bases). The V end was cut by 5 bases, the J end by 0 bases, with 11 bases between. Per the germline V gene, CDR1 is SGHNT and CDR2 is YENEEA. CDR3 length: 14 amino acids. This CDR3 reads CASSRQGTSYEQYF. CDR3 sequence (DNA): TGTGCCAGCAGCCGTCAGGGAACCTCCTACGAGCAGTACTTC.

This clone was observed a few times. The rearrangement links TRBV5-8 to TRBJ1-1, with a weak D call TRBD1 (5 bases). The CDR3 is 17 residues long. The V gene's germline CDR1 is SGHTS and CDR2 YDEGEE. Trimming stripped 4 bases from V and 3 bases from J, with 22 bases between. The CDR3 spells CASSPMRGFVGDTEAFF. CDR3 nucleotide sequence: TGTGCCAGCAGCCCGATGCGGGGCTTTGTGGGGGACACTGAAGCTTTCTTT.

The CDR3 DNA follows: TGTGCCAGCAGCCAAGTGAGGGCAGAATACAATCAGCCCCAGCATTTT. As protein: CASSQVRAEYNQPQHF. The V and J genes are TRBV4-2 and TRBJ1-5, with unresolved D. The CDR3 covers 16 residues. The germline V gene has CDR1 LGHNA and CDR2 YNFKEQ. V lost 1 base and J 3 bases, leaving 13 bases between the germline ends.

J is TRBJ2-5 and V is TRBV5-1; 7 nucleotides line up with TRBD2. Germline V gene sequence: CDR1 SGHRS, CDR2 YFSETQ. The V and J ends lost 1 base and 4 bases, in that order; junction bases with no gene match: 7. The CDR3 runs 15 residues. The chain's CDR3 is CASSLLAGRGETQYF. CDR3 sequence (DNA): TGCGCCAGCAGCTTGTTGGCAGGGAGGGGAGAGACCCAGTACTTC. Filled out from reference TRBV5-1 and TRBJ2-5, the complete variable domain reads KAGVTQTPRYLIKTRGQQVTLSCSPISGHRSVSWYQQTPGQGLQFLFEYFSETQRNKGNFPGRFSGRQFSNSRSEMNVSTLELGDSALYLCASSLLAGRGETQYFGPGTRLLVL.